The 3 T cell receptor beta chains given below trace back to one sample, sequenced in a study of CD8+ T cells in alopecia areata. Investigators isolated RNA and reverse transcribed it into cDNA to act as the sequencing template. Libraries were prepared by immunoSEQ multiplex PCR; TCRdb keeps only in-frame clonotypes and omits some of them. The profile covers 150,000 to 200,000 clones, with just under 60% appearing a single time and about 14% taken by the ten largest. The sequenced sample was CD4+ T cells sorted from blood, obtained at week 0. The source of these receptors is a human donor with alopecia areata.

The chain carries TRBV30 and TRBJ1-1; 9 bases are a match to TRBD1. CDR3 length: 13 amino acids. The trim removed 2 bases at V and 5 bases at J, leaving 3 bases unmatched. Germline V gene data show CDR1 as GTSNPN and CDR2 as SVGIG (reference sequence). This CDR3 reads CAWSFGTGTEAFF. CDR3 DNA sequence: TGTGCCTGGAGTTTTGGGACAGGGACTGAAGCTTTCTTT.

The chain joins TRBV4-1 to TRBJ2-4, with 8 bases that match TRBD2. This CDR3 spans 19 amino acids. After removal of 0 bases from V and 2 bases from J, the junction contained 12 bases not matched to a gene. In germline, CDR1 is MGHRA, CDR2 YSYEKL. CDR3 residues: CASSQDRSGGQLTKNIQYF. CDR3 coding DNA: TGCGCCAGCAGCCAAGATCGGTCGGGGGGGCAGTTAACCAAAAACATTCAGTACTTC.

This clone was seen a handful of times. The chain has TRBV7-8 and TRBJ2-7; D ambiguous. Germline V gives CDR1 SGHVS, CDR2 FQNEAQ. The V and J ends lost 5 bases and 9 bases respectively, with 20 bases between them. The CDR3 has 14 residues. The CDR3 DNA reads as TGTGCCAGCAGCCCCGATAAGTACCTTATCGGGCAGTACTTC. Amino acid sequence: CASSPDKYLIGQYF.